The 5 T cell receptor beta chains in this list originate from one sample, sequenced in a study of vaccination and CD4 T cells after COVID-19. What these receptors recognize is not known. Cultured CD4+ T cell DNA underwent sequencing with the Oncomine TCR Beta short-read assay. Each CDR3 protein gets one entry after TCRdb re-called the PCR reads with MiXCR. The sample holds 20,000 to 25,000 distinct CDR3 sequences; 30% to 35% are singletons and the top ten take over 9.5%. The time point was: late sampling 161 to 241 days after vaccination in a few convalescent patients. Treatment meaning: approximately nine-day PBMC culture with coronavirus spike peptide pools or control peptides (ViraFEST assay). The source was CD4+ T cells from blood, cultured in vitro, collected about 7 months after SARS-CoV-2 vaccination. The receptor set was obtained from a human donor who had recovered from COVID-19.

CDR3 protein: CARVPGTSGGDTQYF. CDR3 nucleotides: TGTGCCAGGGTACCCGGGACTAGCGGGGGGGATACGCAGTATTTT. This sequence joins TRBV7-3 and TRBJ2-3; TRBD2 agrees at 15 bases. The CDR3 consists of 15 residues. Germline assignment: CDR1 SGHTA and CDR2 FQGTGA. With V trimmed by 9 bases and J by 6 bases, 7 bases remained unmatched.

V is TRBV7-2 and J is TRBJ2-7, with 7 positions matching TRBD2. CDR1 and CDR2 from the germline V gene are SGHTA and FQGNSA. Germline trimming cut 2 bases from V and 6 bases from J; bases unmatched to any gene: 1. The CDR3 is 12 residues long. This CDR3 is CASSLWGGEQYF. DNA for the CDR3: TGTGCCAGCAGCTTATGGGGGGGCGAGCAGTACTTC.

This clonotype was seen a few times. This chain joins TRBV20-1 and TRBJ1-1; D gene unclear. The CDR3 length is 11 residues. Germline V gives CDR1 DFQATT, CDR2 SNEGSKA (reference sequence). The CDR3 loop reads CRPRGNTEAFF. The DNA of the CDR3 is TGCAGGCCACGAGGGAACACTGAAGCTTTCTTT.

The table lists this clonotype with a few counts. The chain links TRBV6-5 to TRBJ1-5; no clear D. The CDR3 has 14 amino acids. Germline CDR1 MNHEY, CDR2 SVGAGI. With 0 bases removed from V and 0 bases from J, the gap between germline ends came to 3 bases. The CDR3: CASSYSYSNQPQHF. In DNA form, the CDR3 reads TGTGCCAGCAGTTACTCGTATAGCAATCAGCCCCAGCATTTT.

This rearrangement joins TRBV6-2 or TRBV6-3 to TRBJ2-5; D is ambiguous. The CDR3 contains 14 residues. Between the trimmed V and J ends, which lost 7 bases and 2 bases, there was a span of 14 bases. Germline V lookup: CDR1 MNHEY, CDR2 SVGEGT. The CDR3 loop reads CASNEPPKQETQYF. The DNA of the CDR3 is TGTGCCAGCAACGAGCCTCCCAAACAAGAGACCCAGTACTTC.